The rows below give T cell receptor beta chains drawn from one sample of a study of neoadjuvant anti-PD-1 for oral cavity cancer. Libraries were prepared by immunoSEQ multiplex PCR; TCRdb keeps only in-frame clonotypes and omits some of them. The repertoire holds about 14,000 clones, with approximately 72% as singletons. The sequenced sample was PBMCs, obtained after nivolumab (anti-PD-1) treatment. Receptor source: a person between 40 and 79 years old with oral cavity squamous cell carcinoma. The CDR3 runs from the conserved cysteine through the conserved F or W. The D gene is left open where the match is weak. Clone sizes are given selectively: once, few, many, or a class where the clone is expanded.

D gene	V gene	J gene	clone size	CDR3 length	CDR3 protein	CDR3 DNA
NA	TRBV6-6	TRBJ1-4	NA	11	CASRTNEKLFF	TGTGCCAGCCGAACAAATGAAAAACTGTTTTTT
TRBD2	TRBV13	TRBJ2-4	NA	17	CASSLGLAGSGKNIQYF	TGTGCCAGCAGCTTAGGCCTAGCGGGATCTGGCAAAAACATTCAGTACTTC
NA	TRBV6-5	TRBJ2-3	once	14	CASSPPWGRDTQYF	TGTGCCAGCAGCCCCCCCTGGGGGAGGGATACGCAGTATTTT
NA	TRBV5-5	TRBJ1-4	NA	15	CASSKEQGANEKLFF	TGTGCCAGCAGCAAAGAACAGGGAGCTAATGAAAAACTGTTTTTT
NA	TRBV5-1	TRBJ2-7	NA	14	CASSLGTASYEQYF	TGCGCCAGCAGCTTGGGGACAGCGAGCTACGAGCAGTACTTC
NA	TRBV10-2	TRBJ2-3	NA	15	CASTGGRLATDTQYF	TGCGCCAGCACCGGGGGTCGGCTAGCCACAGATACGCAGTATTTT
TRBD1	TRBV25-1	TRBJ2-1	NA	18	CASSGTGGTGVWSNEQFF	TGTGCCAGCAGTGGAACTGGGGGGACAGGAGTTTGGAGCAATGAGCAGTTCTTC
TRBD1	TRBV10-3	TRBJ2-7	NA	15	CAISALGTGEDEQYF	TGTGCCATCAGTGCCCTAGGGACAGGGGAGGACGAGCAGTACTTC
TRBD2	TRBV29-1	TRBJ2-7	NA	15	CSVEVGLAESYEQYF	TGCAGCGTTGAGGTGGGGCTAGCGGAATCCTACGAGCAGTACTTC
NA	TRBV1	TRBJ2-3	NA	18	CTSSQSGLAGSKTDTQYF	TGCACCAGCAGCCAGTCGGGACTAGCGGGAAGTAAAACAGATACGCAGTATTTT
NA	TRBV5-1	TRBJ2-2	NA	14	CASSGSSRAGELFF	TGCGCCAGCAGCGGCTCTAGCCGGGCCGGGGAGCTGTTTTTT
NA	TRBV7-2	TRBJ1-5	once	13	CASSPRYNQPQHF	TGTGCCAGCAGCCCCAGATACAATCAGCCCCAGCATTTT
TRBD1	TRBV5-1	TRBJ2-5	NA	15	CASSFGTGGTETQYF	TGCGCCAGCAGCTTCGGGACAGGGGGCACGGAGACCCAGTACTTC
NA	TRBV5-6	TRBJ1-5	few	14	CASSFRGVSQPQHF	TGTGCCAGCAGCTTTAGGGGGGTCAGTCAGCCCCAGCATTTT
TRBD2	TRBV28	TRBJ2-1	NA	15	CASSFSLAAVNEQFF	TGTGCCAGCAGTTTCAGCCTAGCGGCCGTCAATGAGCAGTTCTTC
TRBD2	TRBV6-6	TRBJ2-7	NA	14	CASSERLAADEQYF	TGTGCCAGCAGTGAGAGACTAGCGGCTGACGAGCAGTACTTC
NA	TRBV29-1	TRBJ2-3	NA	16	CSVEAGSWERTDTQYF	TGCAGCGTTGAAGCGGGGTCCTGGGAGAGAACAGATACGCAGTATTTT
NA	TRBV5-1	TRBJ2-4	NA	14	CASSLDGNTNIQYF	TGCGCCAGCAGCTTGGATGGCAACACAAACATTCAGTACTTC
NA	TRBV28	TRBJ2-7	NA	15	CASSGIGLPHYEQYF	TGTGCCAGCAGTGGTATAGGACTACCCCACTACGAGCAGTACTTC
TRBD1	TRBV29-1	TRBJ2-7	NA	13	CSVEEQGVGEQYF	TGCAGCGTTGAAGAACAGGGGGTGGGTGAGCAGTACTTC
NA	TRBV19	TRBJ2-7	NA	13	CASSTSGAYEQYF	TGTGCCAGTAGTACCAGCGGTGCGTACGAGCAGTACTTC
NA	TRBV4-2	TRBJ1-2	NA	16	CASSQAEVRDNYGYTF	TGTGCCAGCAGCCAAGCCGAGGTGAGGGATAACTATGGCTACACCTTC
NA	TRBV6-6	TRBJ2-7	NA	13	CASWGALTYEQYF	TGTGCCAGCTGGGGTGCTCTGACCTACGAGCAGTACTTC
TRBD2	TRBV14	TRBJ2-3	NA	15	CASSQAGGRTDTQYF	TGTGCCAGCAGCCAAGCGGGAGGGAGAACAGATACGCAGTATTTT
TRBD1	TRBV4-1	TRBJ2-3	NA	17	CASSLDRTGGAGDTQYF	TGCGCCAGCAGCTTAGACCGGACAGGGGGCGCGGGAGATACGCAGTATTTT
NA	TRBV14	TRBJ1-1	NA	14	CASSQVPMNTEAFF	TGTGCCAGCAGCCAAGTCCCCATGAACACTGAAGCTTTCTTT
TRBD2	TRBV27	TRBJ2-1	few	14	CASGRGTSPHEQFF	TGTGCCAGCGGGCGCGGGACTAGCCCTCATGAGCAGTTCTTC
TRBD2	TRBV7-9	TRBJ2-7	NA	16	CASSSPREGPSYEQYF	TGTGCCAGCAGCTCCCCGCGGGAGGGCCCGTCCTACGAGCAGTACTTC
NA	TRBV6-1	TRBJ2-7	NA	13	CASRTEFPYEQYF	TGTGCCAGCAGGACAGAGTTCCCCTACGAGCAGTACTTC
NA	TRBV19	TRBJ2-1	NA	15	CASSIDRGAYNEQFF	TGTGCCAGTAGTATAGATCGGGGCGCCTACAATGAGCAGTTCTTC
TRBD2	TRBV2	TRBJ2-1	few	15	CASASGLAGANEQFF	TGTGCCAGCGCCTCCGGGCTAGCGGGAGCCAATGAGCAGTTCTTC
TRBD2	TRBV13	TRBJ2-3	NA	16	CASSSLTSGRGDTQYF	TGTGCCAGCAGCTCCCTGACTAGCGGACGCGGGGATACGCAGTATTTT
TRBD1	TRBV5-1	TRBJ2-5	NA	15	CASSVGTGDQETQYF	TGCGCCAGCAGCGTGGGGACAGGGGACCAAGAGACCCAGTACTTC
TRBD2	TRBV7-3	TRBJ2-2	few	18	CASSSPSLGSGMTGELFF	TGTGCCAGCAGCTCTCCCTCTTTGGGTAGCGGGATGACCGGGGAGCTGTTTTTT
NA	TRBV11-3	TRBJ2-2	NA	13	CASSRENTGELFF	TGTGCCAGCAGCCGCGAGAACACCGGGGAGCTGTTTTTT
NA	TRBV30	TRBJ2-2	few	13	CACGGPNTGELFF	TGTGCCTGCGGCGGCCCGAACACCGGGGAGCTGTTTTTT
NA	TRBV9	TRBJ1-2	NA	14	CASSVVPWGVGYTF	TGTGCCAGCAGCGTAGTACCGTGGGGGGTTGGCTACACCTTC
NA	TRBV6-5	TRBJ2-5	NA	11	CASERGETQYF	TGTGCCAGCGAGAGGGGGGAGACCCAGTACTTC
NA	TRBV14	TRBJ2-7	NA	13	CASKRGSEYEQYF	TGTGCCAGCAAACGGGGGAGTGAATACGAGCAGTACTTC
NA	TRBV7-8	TRBJ2-7	few	15	CASSLDGASSYEQYF	TGTGCCAGCAGCTTAGATGGCGCCAGCTCCTACGAGCAGTACTTC
TRBD1	TRBV6-1	TRBJ2-4	NA	14	CASSQGAAKNIQYF	TGTGCCAGCAGTCAGGGGGCAGCCAAAAACATTCAGTACTTC
NA	TRBV28	TRBJ1-5	NA	15	CASSLGQAGYQPQHF	TGTGCCAGCAGTTTAGGGCAGGCAGGCTATCAGCCCCAGCATTTT
NA	TRBV5-1	TRBJ2-1	NA	14	CASSLVTGWNEQFF	TGCGCCAGCAGCTTGGTAACAGGGTGGAATGAGCAGTTCTTC
TRBD2	TRBV25-1	TRBJ2-2	few	15	CASSGLAGNTGELFF	TGTGCCAGCTCGGGACTAGCGGGGAACACCGGGGAGCTGTTTTTT
NA	TRBV2	TRBJ2-1	NA	15	CASSDGAVAYNEQFF	TGTGCCAGCAGTGACGGAGCGGTAGCCTACAATGAGCAGTTCTTC
NA	TRBV6-1	TRBJ1-5	NA	15	CASSPRGGEGQPQHF	TGTGCCAGCAGCCCAAGGGGGGGCGAAGGGCAGCCCCAGCATTTT
TRBD1	TRBV10-2	TRBJ1-2	NA	15	CASSESMDRSYGYTF	TGCGCCAGCAGTGAGTCGATGGACAGGAGCTATGGCTACACCTTC
TRBD2	TRBV5-4	TRBJ2-7	NA	15	CASSLVGREGHEQYF	TGTGCCAGCAGCTTGGTGGGACGGGAGGGGCACGAGCAGTACTTC
TRBD1	TRBV10-3	TRBJ1-2	NA	13	CAIGQGGWDGYTF	TGTGCCATCGGACAGGGAGGATGGGATGGCTACACCTTC
NA	TRBV10-3	TRBJ2-1	NA	15	CAISESVVLGNEQFF	TGTGCCATCAGTGAGTCGGTTGTATTGGGCAATGAGCAGTTCTTC
NA	TRBV28	TRBJ2-3	NA	15	CASTFSGETLGTQYF	TGTGCCAGCACCTTCTCAGGGGAGACCCTAGGTACGCAGTATTTT
NA	TRBV5-4	TRBJ2-3	NA	13	CATSPAPTDTQYF	TGTGCCACCTCTCCTGCACCCACAGATACGCAGTATTTT